The subject of this entry is one TCR beta chain. Its specificity is not known. This record belongs to a study of T cell responses to AZD1222 COVID-19 vaccine. Study details: Pooling covered second doses at about 4 or about 12 weeks.

V lost 4 bases to trimming and J lost 8 bases, with 20 bases between them. This CDR3 is 15 amino acids long. The germline gives CDR1 SGHTA, CDR2 FQGNSA. TCRdb keeps only in-frame clones here, not all; method: immunoSEQ multiplex PCR. The table shows about 130,000 clones, with roughly 90% occurring only once. Study-level results: A mostly white British donor set with more females was recruited, and clonal diversity was possibly underestimated. Baseline seropositivity characterized only a handful of AZD1222 recipients.

This TCR was sampled from an adult in good health. The rearrangement uses TRBV7-2 and TRBJ2-5; the D is unclear. The sequencing here drew on peripheral blood, taken on day 0 of AZD1222 vaccination. The CDR3: CASSSAYHEWRTQYF. The CDR3 DNA follows: TGTGCCAGCAGCTCCGCCTACCATGAGTGGAGAACCCAGTACTTC. Using reference TRBV7-2 and TRBJ2-5 for the parts outside the CDR3, the full variable domain is GAGVSQSPSNKVTEKGKDVELRCDPISGHTALYWYRQSLGQGLEFLIYFQGNSAPDKSGLPSDRFSAERTGGSVSTLTIQRTQQEDSAVYLCASSSAYHEWRTQYFGPGTRLLVL.